The 17 T cell receptor beta chains given below trace back to one sample, sequenced in a study of cytomegalovirus exposure and HLA in healthy donors. In the PCR, 60 Vbeta and 13 Jbeta primers were used. The repertoire was sequenced with immunoSEQ multiplex PCR; TCRdb's copy has only in-frame clones and lacks some. The sample lists roughly 57,000 clones; roughly 79% were seen once. Sequencing was carried out using PBMCs. The source of these receptors is a man in his fifties or sixties in good health and CMV-seronegative.

V usage is TRBV6-1 and J usage is TRBJ2-5; 7 bases are shared with TRBD1. The CDR3 contains 13 residues. V lost 7 bases and J lost 5; bases outside the gene matches: 7. The V gene's germline CDR1 is MNHNS and CDR2 SASEGT. This CDR3 reads CASIKDRPETQYF. The CDR3 DNA follows: TGTGCCAGCATCAAGGACAGGCCGGAGACCCAGTACTTC.

For this clone: Here the CDR3 omits its conserved ending phenylalanine or tryptophan, so a read error is the likely source. The chain links TRBV7-2 to TRBJ1-5, with D perhaps matching TRBD1 (6 bases). Trimming stripped 5 bases from V and 3 bases from J, with 8 bases between. Germline values: CDR1 SGHTA, CDR2 FQGNSA. This CDR3 contains 13 residues. The CDR3 is CASSRQDNQPQHL. The CDR3 nucleotides are TGTGCCAGCAGCCGACAGGACAATCAGCCCCAGCATCTT.

The chain carries TRBV4-3 and TRBJ1-2, with 9 bases lining up with TRBD1. The CDR3 length is 16 residues. Germline CDR1 and CDR2: LGHNA and YSLEER. Trimming removed 1 base from V and 8 bases from J; junction bases left unmatched: 11. For the CDR3, the DNA is TGCGCCAGCAGCCAAGGTGGGACAGGGCGTTTAGTCGGCTACACCTTC. As protein: CASSQGGTGRLVGYTF.

CDR3 nucleotides: TGTGCCAGCAGCATATCACCAGGGGGCACTGAAGCTTTCTTT. It yields the protein CASSISPGGTEAFF. The genes are TRBV11-2 and TRBJ1-1; 7 bases are a match to TRBD1. J lost 4 bases, V lost 5 bases, and 7 bases had no gene match. The CDR3 extends over 14 amino acids. Germline CDR1 is SGHAT and CDR2 is FQNNGV.

This chain links TRBV4-1 with TRBJ2-6; D might be TRBD1 (5 bases). CDR1 MGHRA and CDR2 YSYEKL come from the germline V gene. The ends were cut back, 8 bases at V and 2 bases at J, with 10 bases in the middle. CDR3 length: 14 amino acids. CDR3 sequence reads: CASGAGAGANVLTF. CDR3 DNA sequence: TGCGCCAGCGGGGCTGGGGCTGGGGCCAACGTCCTGACTTTC.

The V gene is TRBV5-1, the J gene TRBJ2-2; D unresolved. CDR1 and CDR2 (germline): SGHRS, YFSETQ. This CDR3 contains 12 residues. Deletions cut 7 bases from V and 3 bases from J, with 7 bases between. Here the CDR3 DNA reads TGCGCCAGCCACCCGGACACCGGGGAGCTGTTTTTT. This translates into CASHPDTGELFF. Filled out from reference TRBV5-1 and TRBJ2-2, the complete variable domain reads KAGVTQTPRYLIKTRGQQVTLSCSPISGHRSVSWYQQTPGQGLQFLFEYFSETQRNKGNFPGRFSGRQFSNSRSEMNVSTLELGDSALYLCASHPDTGELFFGEGSRLTVL.

This chain connects TRBV19 to TRBJ2-5; 9 bases fit TRBD2. With 5 bases clipped from V and 2 bases from J, the junction kept 9 bases outside the gene matches. Germline CDR1 is LNHDA and CDR2 is SQIVND (reference sequence). The CDR3 extends over 16 amino acids. In DNA, the CDR3 is TGTGCCAGTAGTGCCAGCCGAGCGGGGGGACAAGAGACCCAGTACTTC. Translated, it gives CASSASRAGGQETQYF.

The rearrangement joins TRBV7-8 to TRBJ1-5; 7 nucleotides align to TRBD1. The CDR3 contains 16 residues. From germline, CDR1 is SGHVS and CDR2 FQNEAQ. Losses at the gene ends were 5 bases for V and 0 bases for J; bases not matched to a gene: 7. The CDR3 bases are TGTGCCAGCAGCCAGGACAGGCTTCGTAGCAATCAGCCCCAGCATTTT. Encoded protein: CASSQDRLRSNQPQHF.

CDR3 loop: CASSLDAADTQYF. The CDR3 bases are TGTGCCAGCAGCTTGGATGCAGCAGATACGCAGTATTTT. V gene TRBV5-4 combines with J gene TRBJ2-3, with D unresolved. With 0 bases removed from V and 4 bases from J, the gap between germline ends came to 6 bases. CDR1 and CDR2 from the germline V gene are SGHNT and YYREEE (reference sequence). This CDR3 has 13 residues.

This clone has only one observation. The chain links TRBV23-1 to TRBJ1-2; tentative D call: TRBD1 (6 bases). TRBV23-1 is known as an ORF, though its function is uncertain. CDR3 size: 17 residues. V lost 2 bases and J 2 bases, leaving 18 bases between the germline ends. The CDR3 DNA follows: TGCGCCAGCAGTCAACACTTCCGGGGACACCACAACTATGGCTACACCTTC. It translates to CASSQHFRGHHNYGYTF.

The chain employs TRBV2 and TRBJ2-5; 9 bases are shared with TRBD1. The CDR3 runs to 15 residues. With 6 bases clipped from V and 5 bases from J, the junction kept 10 bases outside the gene matches. Germline CDR1 reads SNHLY; CDR2 reads FYNNEI. CDR3 bases: TGTGCCAGCAGGGCAACAGGGGGCTTAGGGGAGACCCAGTACTTC. This gives the protein CASRATGGLGETQYF. The whole variable domain, remainder taken from reference TRBV2 and TRBJ2-5, is EPEVTQTPSHQVTQMGQEVILRCVPISNHLYFYWYRQILGQKVEFLVSFYNNEISEKSEIFDDQFSVERPDGSNFTLKIRSTKLEDSAMYFCASRATGGLGETQYFGPGTRLLVL.

The gene calls are TRBV5-1 and TRBJ2-5; weak D call: TRBD2 (5 bases). Trimming stripped 6 bases from V and 4 bases from J, with 13 bases between. Germline-derived CDR1 and CDR2 are SGHRS and YFSETQ. The CDR3 is 13 amino acids. CDR3 DNA sequence: TGCGCCAGCACCTCTGGAGGCGGAGAGACCCAGTACTTC. Protein sequence: CASTSGGGETQYF.

The chain is built from TRBV28 and TRBJ2-7, with a weak D call TRBD2 (5 bases). V was trimmed by 7 bases and J by 7 bases, leaving 14 bases between them. Germline V lookup: CDR1 MDHEN, CDR2 SYDVKM. The CDR3 consists of 12 residues. The CDR3 bases are TGTGCCAGCACCCCCGACTGGAGGGAGCAGTACTTC. Protein sequence: CASTPDWREQYF.

This chain connects TRBV18 to TRBJ2-7, with 11 bases lining up with TRBD2. The CDR3 is 18 amino acids. V shed 3 bases, J shed 3 bases, and the junction held 13 bases outside the gene matches. Germline V gene sequence: CDR1 KGHSH, CDR2 LQKENI. The CDR3, as DNA: TGTGCCAGCTCACCTAGATCTTCTAGCGGGGGGACGGGCTACGAGCAGTACTTC. It encodes CASSPRSSSGGTGYEQYF.

This chain connects TRBV7-2 to TRBJ2-5; TRBD2 is a possible D gene (6 bases). This CDR3 has 15 residues. Trimming took off 5 bases at V and 5 bases at J, with 18 bases between the two ends. Germline CDR1 and CDR2: SGHTA and FQGNSA. Here the CDR3 reads CASSPRTTFRETQYF. The CDR3 DNA reads as TGTGCCAGCAGCCCCAGGACTACCTTTCGGGAGACCCAGTACTTC.

This sequence joins TRBV29-1 and TRBJ2-3; D unresolved. CDR3 length: 13 residues. CDR1 SQVTM and CDR2 ANQGSEA come from the germline V gene. V lost 4 bases to trimming and J lost 5 bases, with 13 bases between them. The CDR3 spells CSVAKAILDTQYF. CDR3 DNA: TGCAGCGTTGCTAAAGCGATACTAGATACGCAGTATTTT.

The rearrangement joins TRBV28 to TRBJ2-7, with 9 bases fitting TRBD2. This CDR3 is built from 15 residues. The germline CDR1 and CDR2 sequences are MDHEN and SYDVKM. The V gene end was trimmed by 6 bases and the J gene end by 4 bases; junction bases not matched to a gene: 10. The CDR3 region has the DNA TGTGCCAGCAGACTTACTAGCGGGCGTAATTACGAGCAGTACTTC. The encoded protein is CASRLTSGRNYEQYF.